This TCR beta chain came from a study of blood T cell repertoires in COVID-19 (TCRdb year 2020). About the study as a whole: Samples covering the acute and convalescent phases of COVID-19 were provided by collaborators in the United States, Italy and Spain. The prospective study material was composed of cDNA or gDNA derived from T cells, B-cell-depleted T cells, or PBMCs. Deeply sampled blood TCRbeta repertoires from subjects exposed to, actively infected with, or recovered from COVID-19 were included in the dataset. The repertoires were made available in a free public database intended to serve as a resource for research on the immune response to SARS-CoV-2. The samples were drawn from the first 160 participants of the ongoing ImmuneRACE study and from 1,254 subjects provided by 6 global collaborators. A de-identified subject ID, COVID-19 status, age in years and sex were almost always included in the sample metadata. Where HLA class I and class II types were available, the types were taken from metadata supplied by the sample provider, not from assay-based typing.

TCRbeta CDR3 regions were amplified from genomic DNA using the immunoSEQ Assay, a bias-controlled multiplex PCR. In the original analysis: Within the assay, amplification of reference gene primers was used to estimate how many nucleated cells each sample contained. Sequence reads were collapsed and filtered to measure the absolute abundance of every unique TCRbeta CDR3 rearrangement. For each sample, productive Simpson clonality was calculated by taking the square root of Simpson's diversity index across productive rearrangements. TCRdb re-hosts the immuneACCESS table, in-frame sequences only. Its copies lack some clones; in the studies checked, an unresolved V gene accounts for under half of them, and the cause for the rest is not known. Clonal size and the V and J genes are those of that table, whereas D and trimming came from the DNA. This sample comprises about 140,000 clones, about 83% of them detected only once. 5% of the sample belongs to the ten largest clones.

The collaborating institutions used their own protocols to collect whole blood in K2EDTA tubes. For TCRbeta analysis, collaborators shipped samples as frozen whole blood, isolated PBMCs, or DNA extracted from either of those sample types. General findings and caveats noted by the study authors: The amount of clinical and demographic metadata varied by source and participant and was provided uncurated.

From a lookup of the germline V gene, CDR1 and CDR2 are SGHTA and FQGTGA. Trimming takes 5 bases off V and 0 bases off J; junction bases not matched to a gene: 10. The CDR3, from cysteine to phenylalanine, totals 18 residues. The DNA shown is the 54-base CDR3, in frame from base 1. A word on this clone: Its specific antigen is unknown. No base quality information exists; no much larger clone differs at one position.

The clonotype originates from a human donor in a cohort sampled during active COVID-19. The receptor chain draws on TRBV7-3 and TRBJ2-6, with 7 junctional bases fitting TRBD1. The sample consisted of peripheral blood. The bases read TGTGCCAGCAGCCCCACCGGGACAGTCAACTCTGGGGCCAACGTCCTGACTTTC. This gives the protein CASSPTGTVNSGANVLTF.